The clone carrying this T cell receptor (beta chain) was detected only once. Its specificity is not known. V was pared by 3 bases and J by 4 bases, with 13 bases between. CDR3 length equals 14 residues. The germline V gene encodes CDR1 LGHNA and CDR2 YSLEER. Profiling relied on immunoSEQ multiplex PCR, and the TCRdb table lists in-frame clones only, not all of them. The sample shows 160,000 or so clones, about 82% of them seen only once. These data originate in a study of cytomegalovirus exposure and HLA in healthy donors. Whole-study results and caveats: Published work reported that the classifier diagnosed cytomegalovirus status with high specificity and sensitivity.

Sequences were obtained from PBMCs. This clonotype was obtained from a young man in good health and CMV-seropositive. The chain is built from TRBV4-3 and TRBJ2-7; perhaps TRBD1 as D (6 bases). CDR3 DNA sequence: TGCGCCAGCAGCCAGGGCAGGGGACGGTACGAGCAGTACTTC. Its protein product is CASSQGRGRYEQYF.